Listed below are T cell receptor beta chains from one sample, sequenced in a study of early T cells in non-severe SARS-CoV-2 infection. TCRdb passed the 5' RACE reads through MiXCR, listing each CDR3 protein once. In the table there are 35,000 to 40,000 distinct CDR3 sequences, about 5% of which are singletons. Sequencing input: whole blood. All receptors come from an adult who was a healthcare worker with PCR-confirmed SARS-CoV-2 infection or an uninfected control (not recorded which). CDR3s include the opening cysteine and the closing phenylalanine or tryptophan. Each record gives: D gene, J gene, clone size, V gene, CDR3 DNA, CDR3 protein. The D gene is left open where the match is weak. Rows may omit the clone size; those that give it use once, few, many or a size class.

- | TRBJ1-2 | many | TRBV19 | TGTGCCAGTCCCGCTTACAGGGTTCCCCTCCGGGGCTACACCTTC | CASPAYRVPLRGYTF
TRBD2 | TRBJ2-5 | many | TRBV7-9 | TGTGCCAGCAGCTTAGCGCTAGGGCTAGCGGGGGACCAAGAGACCCAGTACTTC | CASSLALGLAGDQETQYF
TRBD1 | TRBJ1-2 | many | TRBV5-4 | TGTGCCAGCAGCATGACAGGGAACTATGGCTACACCTTC | CASSMTGNYGYTF
- | TRBJ2-7 | many | TRBV7-6 | TGTGCCAGCAGCTTAGATCCCTACGAGCAGTACTTC | CASSLDPYEQYF
- | TRBJ1-1 | many | TRBV6-5 | TGTGCCAGCAGTTACTTCGCCAGCGTGAGCACTGAAGCTTTCTTT | CASSYFASVSTEAFF
TRBD2 | TRBJ2-3 | many | TRBV15 | TGTGCCACCAGCAGAGATCGGGGCCTAGCGGGAGTCAAAGATACGCAGTATTTT | CATSRDRGLAGVKDTQYF
- | TRBJ2-3 | many | TRBV21-1 | TGTGCCAGCAGGTCCCGGGACACCGCCACAGATACGCAGTATTTT | CASRSRDTATDTQYF
TRBD2 | TRBJ2-7 | many | TRBV13 | TGTGCCAGCAGCCTTAGTGACCGCACTAGCGGTGGGGACTACGAGCAGTACTTC | CASSLSDRTSGGDYEQYF
TRBD2 | TRBJ2-1 | many | TRBV6-2/TRBV6-3 | TGTGCCAGCAGTTACAGCCCGGTAGCGGGAGGGCCCTTTAGCTCCTACAATGAGCAGTTCTTC | CASSYSPVAGGPFSSYNEQFF
- | TRBJ2-7 | many | TRBV11-2 | TGTGCCAGCAGCTTAGCTCCGACCGCCTACGAGCAGTACTTC | CASSLAPTAYEQYF
TRBD1 | TRBJ1-1 | many | TRBV3-1 | TGTGCCAGCAGCCAAGGGGACAGGGGACCGGGAGCTGAAGCTTTCTTT | CASSQGDRGPGAEAFF
- | TRBJ1-2 | few | TRBV29-1 | TGCAGCGTTGGTGGCACCCTCGGGCCGGATGGCTACACCTTC | CSVGGTLGPDGYTF
- | TRBJ1-3 | many | TRBV19 | TGTGCCAGTAGTCCCTTCGGAGGGACTGGAAACACCATATATTTT | CASSPFGGTGNTIYF
- | TRBJ1-1 | many | TRBV15 | TGTGCCACCAGCTCGATGGTCGTCAGATTGAACACTGAAGCTTTCTTT | CATSSMVVRLNTEAFF
- | TRBJ2-7 | many | TRBV29-1 | TGCAGCCCGGGAATTCTCGGGTTCTCCTCTTTCCAGTACTTC | CSPGILGFSSFQYF
- | TRBJ1-1 | - | TRBV2 | TGTGCCAGCAGTGAAGCGCGAGGGGGGCTGGAAACTGAAGCTTTCTTT | CASSEARGGLETEAFF
- | TRBJ2-7 | - | TRBV5-5 | TGTGCCAGCAGCTTGGTCAGACAAACCTACGAGCAGTACTTC | CASSLVRQTYEQYF
TRBD1 | TRBJ2-6 | many | TRBV20-1 | TGCAGTGCTAGTGGGACAGTTCGCTCTGGGGCCAACGTCCTGACTTTC | CSASGTVRSGANVLTF
TRBD1 | TRBJ1-2 | many | TRBV6-2/TRBV6-3 | TGTGCCAGCAGTACCTGGACAGGGCGGGTGAGAGGCTACACCTTC | CASSTWTGRVRGYTF
- | TRBJ1-2 | many | TRBV6-2/TRBV6-3 | TGTGCCAGCAGTTTCGCCGTCGGCTACACCTTC | CASSFAVGYTF
- | TRBJ2-1 | many | TRBV7-9 | TGTGCCAGCAGCCCTGAGAGCAATGAGCAGTTCTTC | CASSPESNEQFF
- | TRBJ2-1 | many | TRBV2 | TGTGCCAGCAGCCCCCCGGGACGCGGGGAGCAGTTCTTC | CASSPPGRGEQFF
TRBD1 | TRBJ1-5 | many | TRBV6-6 | TGTGCCAGCACCTACAGGGGGACCAATCAGCCCCAGCATTTT | CASTYRGTNQPQHF
- | TRBJ2-7 | many | TRBV4-3 | TGCGCCAGCAGCCAAGAAAAATGGGGAGGCGACTTCTACGAGCAGTACTTC | CASSQEKWGGDFYEQYF
- | TRBJ2-3 | many | TRBV11-3 | TGTGCCAGCAGCTCCCACGGACGAACCACAGATACGCAGTATTTT | CASSSHGRTTDTQYF
- | TRBJ1-1 | few | TRBV12-3/TRBV12-4 | TGTGCCAGCAGTTTCAAGCGGAACACTGAAGCTTTCTTT | CASSFKRNTEAFF
TRBD1 | TRBJ1-3 | - | TRBV12-3/TRBV12-4 | TGTGCCAGCAGTAGGACAGGGGGTTCAGGAAACACCATATATTTT | CASSRTGGSGNTIYF